The clone carrying this T cell receptor beta chain was seen a few times. CDR3 length: 17 amino acids. The V gene end was trimmed by 0 bases and the J gene end by 4 bases; junction bases not matched to a gene: 10. Germline V gene sequence: CDR1 SGDLS, CDR2 YYNGEE. The sample originates from a study of immune characterization of retroperitoneal liposarcoma. TCRdb re-analysed the PCR reads in MiXCR, keeping a single row per CDR3 protein. The sample yields around 5,000 distinct CDR3 sequences, around 30% seen once. The rearrangement links TRBV9 to TRBJ2-3; 8 nucleotides match TRBD2. The sequence was collected from a female donor with retroperitoneal liposarcoma. Sequencing was performed on tumor tissue. The DNA of the CDR3 is TGTGCCAGCAGCGTAGATCTTCGGACAGCGGGGGCAGATACGCAGTATTTT. It translates to CASSVDLRTAGADTQYF.